Listed here are 12 T cell receptor beta chains from one sample, sequenced in a study of T cell repertoires in ileal Crohn's disease. Profiling relied on immunoSEQ multiplex PCR, and the TCRdb table lists in-frame clones only, not all of them. The table shows around 15,000 clones, with roughly 91% occurring only once. The sample taken for sequencing was ileal tissue. The source of these receptors is an adult with Crohn's disease.

The V and J genes are TRBV7-9 and TRBJ2-1, with 10 nucleotides matching TRBD2. The CDR3 sequence is 16 residues long. Germline assignment: CDR1 SEHNR and CDR2 FQNEAQ (reference sequence). V was pared by 5 bases and J by 2 bases, with 6 bases of the junction left unmatched. The chain's CDR3 is CASSVALAGAYNEQFF. Written as DNA, the CDR3 is TGTGCCAGCAGCGTCGCTCTAGCGGGGGCCTACAATGAGCAGTTCTTC. Full variable domain (rest looked up from reference TRBV7-9 and TRBJ2-1): DTGVSQNPRHKITKRGQNVTFRCDPISEHNRLYWYRQTLGQGPEFLTYFQNEAQLEKSRLLSDRFSAERPKGSFSTLEIQRTEQGDSAMYLCASSVALAGAYNEQFFGPGTRLTVL.

CDR3 region: CASSTPGVYGYTF. The CDR3 DNA reads as TGTGCCAGCAGCACACCGGGGGTCTATGGCTACACCTTC. The J gene is TRBJ1-2, the V gene TRBV9, with a tentative D call TRBD1 (5 bases). The CDR3 covers 13 residues. In germline, CDR1 is SGDLS, CDR2 YYNGEE. V lost 4 bases and J lost 4, with 11 bases in between. Together with reference TRBV9 and TRBJ1-2, the CDR3 gives the full variable domain: DSGVTQTPKHLITATGQRVTLRCSPRSGDLSVYWYQQSLDQGLQFLIQYYNGEERAKGNILERFSAQQFPDLHSELNLSSLELGDSALYFCASSTPGVYGYTFGSGTRLTVV.

This clone was counted a few times. This chain uses TRBV7-2 with TRBJ2-2; TRBD1 agrees at 7 bases. Trimming took 5 bases from V and 6 from J; bases not matched to a gene: 15. Germline V gene lookup returns CDR1 SGHTA and CDR2 FQGNSA. The length of the CDR3 is 17 residues. CDR3 nucleotides: TGTGCCAGCAGCGCCGGACAGGCAGGAAGGCAATCCGGGGAGCTGTTTTTT. It is translated as CASSAGQAGRQSGELFF.

This clone has only a few counts. This sequence joins TRBV4-2 and TRBJ2-1; TRBD2 is a possible D gene (6 bases). The CDR3 totals 15 residues. V was cut by 1 base and J by 3 bases, with 10 bases left in between. From germline, CDR1 is LGHNA and CDR2 YNFKEQ. CDR3 in amino acids: CASSQVASDYNEQFF. The CDR3 DNA reads TGTGCCAGCAGCCAAGTAGCTAGCGACTACAATGAGCAGTTCTTC.

This chain links TRBV4-3 with TRBJ1-2; no firm D call. The CDR3 spans 13 residues. Trimming removed 0 bases from V and 8 bases from J, with 10 bases in between. Germline V gives CDR1 LGHNA, CDR2 YSLEER. In nucleotides, the CDR3 is TGCGCCAGCAGCCAAGAAGGCAGGCTCGGCTACACCTTC. Translated, it gives CASSQEGRLGYTF.

The rearrangement joins TRBV6-4 to TRBJ2-3; 10 bases fit TRBD2. From germline, CDR1 is MRHNA and CDR2 SNTAGT. The CDR3 is 15 amino acids. Trimming cost V 3 bases and J 2 bases; bases outside gene matches: 2. Here the CDR3 DNA reads TGTGCCAGCAGTGAAAGCGGGGGGGCCACAGATACGCAGTATTTT. It yields the protein CASSESGGATDTQYF.

The V call is TRBV7-6, the J call TRBJ2-5; D is ambiguous. V was pared by 4 bases and J by 5 bases, with 5 bases between. The germline gives CDR1 SGHVS, CDR2 FNYEAQ. The CDR3 spans 11 residues. CDR3 sequence reads: CASSSGETQYF. The CDR3 region has the DNA TGTGCCAGCAGCTCCGGGGAGACCCAGTACTTC.

This clone came up once. This chain connects TRBV27 to TRBJ1-2; D is uncertain. V dropped 5 bases and J dropped 3 bases, with 19 bases sitting between them. The CDR3 loop spans 16 amino acids. CDR1 MNHEY and CDR2 SMNVEV come from the germline V gene (reference sequence). This CDR3 reads CASSRTAGMTDYGYTF. The CDR3 nucleotides are TGTGCCAGCAGTCGGACGGCGGGGATGACCGACTATGGCTACACCTTC.

The genes are TRBV5-1 and TRBJ2-5; TRBD1 agrees at 7 bases. The CDR3 spans 17 residues. Trimming removed 0 bases from V and 4 bases from J; junction bases left unmatched: 12. Germline V CDR1 and CDR2: SGHRS, YFSETQ. The CDR3 nucleotides read TGCGCCAGCAGCTTGGGATTCACAGGGGCGATAGGAGAGACCCAGTACTTC. Translated, it gives CASSLGFTGAIGETQYF. Using reference TRBV5-1 and TRBJ2-5 for the parts outside the CDR3, the full variable domain is KAGVTQTPRYLIKTRGQQVTLSCSPISGHRSVSWYQQTPGQGLQFLFEYFSETQRNKGNFPGRFSGRQFSNSRSEMNVSTLELGDSALYLCASSLGFTGAIGETQYFGPGTRLLVL.

The V call is TRBV27, the J call TRBJ2-4; 7 nucleotides match TRBD2. The germline CDR1 and CDR2 sequences are MNHEY and SMNVEV (reference sequence). With V trimmed by 5 bases and J by 6 bases, 4 bases remained unmatched. The CDR3 consists of 13 residues. The CDR3 coding sequence is TGTGCCAGCAGTCCGGGACTACTAAACATTCAGTACTTC. Translation: CASSPGLLNIQYF.

The chain is built from TRBV6-5 and TRBJ2-2; no firm D call. The germline gives CDR1 MNHEY, CDR2 SVGAGI. The CDR3 totals 13 residues. Trimming removed 5 bases at V and 5 bases at J, with 9 bases between. As DNA, the CDR3 is TGTGCCAGCAGTGAGCGAAGGACCGGGGAGCTGTTTTTT. Its protein product is CASSERRTGELFF.

The chain is built from TRBV30 and TRBJ2-1; D may be TRBD1 (5 bases). The V gene's germline CDR1 is GTSNPN and CDR2 SVGIG (reference sequence). V was clipped by 8 bases and J by 1 base, with 15 bases between them. The CDR3 is 14 amino acids. In nucleotides, the CDR3 is TGTGCCCGAACTCTACAGGAATCCTACAATGAGCAGTTCTTC. As protein: CARTLQESYNEQFF.